These 7 T cell receptor beta chains share one sample of origin, sequenced in a study of cytomegalovirus exposure and HLA in healthy donors. With 60 Vbeta and 13 Jbeta primers, the PCR was carried out. Measured with immunoSEQ multiplex PCR; TCRdb has only the in-frame clones, and not every one. Of some 200,000 clones in the sample, roughly 79% were seen once. The specimen sequenced was PBMCs. Every receptor here comes from a man aged 18 to 29 in good health and CMV-seronegative.

The gene calls are TRBV28 and TRBJ2-5, with D possibly matching TRBD2 (5 bases). The germline V gene encodes CDR1 MDHEN and CDR2 SYDVKM. The V end was cut by 3 bases, the J end by 3 bases, with 8 bases between. CDR3 length: 13 residues. The CDR3 DNA follows: TGTGCCAGCAGTTTGGGAGCGGAAGAGACCCAGTACTTC. This codes for CASSLGAEETQYF.

V usage is TRBV4-3 and J usage is TRBJ2-3; unclear D gene. Trimming took 0 bases from V and 1 from J, leaving 11 bases between them. The CDR3 is 16 amino acids. Germline assignment: CDR1 LGHNA and CDR2 YSLEER. CDR3 loop: CASSQDLAQGTDTQYF. CDR3 nucleotides: TGCGCCAGCAGCCAAGATCTGGCCCAGGGCACAGATACGCAGTATTTT.

The chain employs TRBV7-3 and TRBJ2-2; TRBD2 agrees at 8 bases. V trimming: 3 bases; J trimming: 4 bases; junction bases outside the gene matches: 4. Germline CDR1 reads SGHTA; CDR2 reads FQGTGA. This CDR3 spans 15 amino acids. CDR3 region: CASSFSGATTGELFF. CDR3 nucleotides: TGTGCCAGCAGCTTTAGCGGGGCGACCACCGGGGAGCTGTTTTTT.

The rearrangement uses TRBV6-4 and TRBJ1-2; TRBD1 is a possible D gene (5 bases). V was shortened by 8 bases and J by 5 bases, with 9 bases between the two germline ends. The CDR3 consists of 11 residues. In germline, CDR1 is MRHNA, CDR2 SNTAGT. CDR3 residues: CASWGGYGYTF. CDR3 sequence (DNA): TGTGCCAGCTGGGGGGGATATGGCTACACCTTC.

The chain has TRBV6-6 and TRBJ2-5; the match to TRBD2 covers 13 bases. Germline-derived CDR1 and CDR2 are MNHNY and SVGAGI (reference sequence). The V and J ends lost 6 bases and 4 bases, in that order; junction bases with no gene match: 5. This CDR3 has 15 amino acids. CDR3: CASRVGLAGRETQYF. The DNA for the CDR3 is TGTGCCAGCAGGGTGGGACTAGCGGGGAGAGAGACCCAGTACTTC.

This clone ranks as medium-sized. The genes are TRBV5-5 and TRBJ1-4, with D perhaps matching TRBD1 (5 bases). Per the germline V gene, CDR1 is SGHKS and CDR2 is YYEKEE (reference sequence). The V end was cut by 0 bases, the J end by 7 bases, with 19 bases between. CDR3 size: 17 residues. CDR3 sequence reads: CASSLAQGGIDGEKLFF. The CDR3 region has the DNA TGTGCCAGCAGCTTGGCCCAGGGAGGGATAGACGGTGAAAAACTGTTTTTT.

The V gene is TRBV5-4, the J gene TRBJ2-2, with 10 bases identical to TRBD2. Germline values: CDR1 SGHNT, CDR2 YYREEE (reference sequence). This CDR3 spans 16 amino acids. The V and J ends lost 2 bases and 7 bases, in that order; junction bases with no gene match: 8. CDR3 in amino acids: CASSFGVAGGVGELFF. As DNA, the CDR3 is TGTGCCAGCAGCTTCGGGGTAGCGGGGGGTGTCGGGGAGCTGTTTTTT.